The 26 T cell receptor beta chains presented below share a single source sample, sequenced in a study of control samples from healthy donors and cancer patients. The table came from immunoSEQ multiplex PCR; TCRdb's copy has only in-frame clones and leaves some out. The sample lists 150,000 or so clones; 80% to 95% were seen once. The specimen was blood. The receptors derive from a young man in good health.

The chain combines TRBV30 with TRBJ1-6, with a tentative D call TRBD1 (5 bases). The V end was cut by 7 bases, the J end by 7 bases, with 14 bases between. The CDR3 runs to 13 residues. The germline V gene has CDR1 GTSNPN and CDR2 SVGIG (reference sequence). The CDR3 DNA is TGTGCCTTCGGACAACTCTTGAATTCACCCCTCCACTTT. Amino acid sequence: CAFGQLLNSPLHF. The variable domain in full, with the rest retrieved from reference TRBV30 and TRBJ1-6, is SQTIHQWPATLVQPVGSPLSLECTVEGTSNPNLYWYRQAAGRGLQLLFYSVGIGQISSEVPQNLSASRPQDRQFILSSKKLLLSDSGFYLCAFGQLLNSPLHFGNGTRLTVT.

The chain recombines TRBV11-3 with TRBJ2-2; 7 bases align to TRBD2. Germline V gene data show CDR1 as SGHNT and CDR2 as YENEEA. J lost 7 bases, V lost 3 bases, and 8 bases had no gene match. This CDR3 has 15 residues. The CDR3 coding sequence is TGTGCCAGCAGCTTGAACGGGGGGATGATCGGGGAGCTGTTTTTT. Protein: CASSLNGGMIGELFF.

The gene calls are TRBV11-2 and TRBJ1-1; D call uncertain. Between the trimmed V and J ends, which lost 6 bases and 5 bases, there was a span of 22 bases. This CDR3 region has 16 residues. The germline V gene encodes CDR1 SGHAT and CDR2 FQNNGV. In DNA, the CDR3 is TGTGCCAGCAGGCAGAATTGGGGAGGCAGTGCGACTGAAGCTTTCTTT. Translating it yields CASRQNWGGSATEAFF.

The chain is built from TRBV11-2 and TRBJ2-7; 9 bases line up with TRBD1. Germline CDR1 SGHAT, CDR2 FQNNGV. The V and J ends lost 0 bases and 5 bases, in that order; junction bases with no gene match: 8. CDR3 length equals 16 residues. The CDR3 reads CASSLDVTGGVHEQYF. The DNA of the CDR3 is TGTGCCAGCAGCTTAGATGTGACAGGGGGGGTCCACGAGCAGTACTTC.

V gene TRBV24-1 combines with J gene TRBJ2-7, with D tentatively TRBD1 (5 bases). This CDR3 is built from 15 residues. Trimming removed 4 bases from V and 3 bases from J, with 15 bases in between. Per germline, CDR1 KGHDR and CDR2 SFDVKD. The CDR3 DNA is TGTGCCACCAGTGACGAACGAAAGGGGATCTACGAGCAGTACTTC. Translation gives CATSDERKGIYEQYF.

This clone is a singleton in its sample. The V gene is TRBV3-1 (or the pseudogene TRBV3-2), the J gene TRBJ1-5, with D perhaps matching TRBD1 (5 bases). Germline assignment: CDR1 LGHDT and CDR2 YNNKEL (reference sequence). This CDR3 has 15 amino acids. The ends were cut back, 2 bases at V and 2 bases at J, with 10 bases in the middle. The DNA of the CDR3 is TGTGCCAGCAGCCAATTCGCACAGGGCAATCAGCCCCAGCATTTT. Residues: CASSQFAQGNQPQHF.

This clone came up once. V gene TRBV6-5 combines with J gene TRBJ2-1; D uncertain. Looked up from germline, CDR1 is MNHEY and CDR2 is SVGAGI. V gave up 7 bases and J gave up 5 bases, with 12 bases separating them. The CDR3 has 13 residues. The CDR3 DNA follows: TGTGCCAGCACACGGAGTAAAGACAATGAGCAGTTCTTC. It specifies CASTRSKDNEQFF.

Comment on this clone: A junction end diverges from the germline sequence, so it may reflect a read error. V gene TRBV6-4 combines with J gene TRBJ2-1; the D is unclear. The CDR3 contains 13 residues. Looked up from germline, CDR1 is MRHNA and CDR2 is SNTAGT. CDR3 in DNA: TGTGCCAGCAGCGACTGGCCCTTAAATGAGCAGTTCTTC. This codes for CASSDWPLNEQFF.

V usage is TRBV21-1 and J usage is TRBJ2-7; the D segment call TRBD1 is taken from the table without a DNA check. TRBV21-1 has pseudogene status. The CDR3 totals 15 residues. CDR3 DNA: TGTGCCAGCAGCAAAGTTGGGGACAGGGTGTACGTGCAGTACTTC. It yields the protein CASSKVGDRVYVQYF.

V is TRBV9 and J is TRBJ1-1; 9 bases line up with TRBD1. The CDR3 sequence is 16 residues long. The trim removed 4 bases at V and 4 bases at J, leaving 11 bases unmatched. CDR1 is SGDLS, CDR2 YYNGEE, per germline. CDR3 protein: CASSFSPGTGTTEAFF. The CDR3 DNA follows: TGTGCCAGCAGCTTCAGTCCCGGGACAGGGACCACTGAAGCTTTCTTT.

The chain uses TRBV14 and TRBJ2-3, with 12 bases fitting TRBD2. The germline V gene encodes CDR1 SGHDN and CDR2 FVKESK. The CDR3 is 16 residues long. V shed 5 bases, J shed 2 bases, and the junction held 5 bases outside the gene matches. DNA for the CDR3: TGTGCCAGCAGCTTAGGGACTAGCGGGCTCACAGATACGCAGTATTTT. This codes for CASSLGTSGLTDTQYF. The full variable domain, in which reference TRBV14 and TRBJ2-3 provide the parts outside the CDR3, is EAGVTQFPSHSVIEKGQTVTLRCDPISGHDNLYWYRRVMGKEIKFLLHFVKESKQDESGMPNNRFLAERTGGTYSTLKVQPAELEDSGVYFCASSLGTSGLTDTQYFGPGTRLTVL.

The CDR3 DNA follows: TGTGCCAGCAGCTTAGACGGCAGAACCTACGAGCAGTACTTC. Translating it yields CASSLDGRTYEQYF. The rearrangement uses TRBV11-3 and TRBJ2-7; D is uncertain. Trimming took off 0 bases at V and 2 bases at J, with 8 bases between the two ends. The CDR3 has 14 amino acids. Germline values: CDR1 SGHNT, CDR2 YENEEA.

The J gene is TRBJ1-1, the V gene TRBV19; D remains unclear. Deletions cut 1 base from V and 3 bases from J, with 6 bases between. Germline CDR1 reads LNHDA; CDR2 reads SQIVND (reference sequence). The CDR3 is made up of 13 amino acids. CDR3 sequence reads: CASSIAGYTEAFF. CDR3 DNA sequence: TGTGCCAGTAGTATAGCAGGTTACACTGAAGCTTTCTTT.

The V and J genes are TRBV11-3 and TRBJ2-1; D is uncertain. Germline V gives CDR1 SGHNT, CDR2 YENEEA. CDR3 length: 13 amino acids. The V end lost 1 base, the J end lost 7 bases, and 8 bases lay between the germline ends. The CDR3 coding sequence is TGTGCCAGCAGCTTAGGCAGGCAGAATGAGCAGTTCTTC. This gives the protein CASSLGRQNEQFF.

A single count supports this clone. The CDR3 region has the DNA TGTGCCAGCAGCACAGGGCTAGGTCAGCCCCAGCATTTT. It codes for CASSTGLGQPQHF. The chain couples TRBV7-9 to TRBJ1-5; possible D gene TRBD1, 6 bases. Germline CDR1 SEHNR, CDR2 FQNEAQ (reference sequence). V shed 5 bases and J shed 6 bases, with 11 bases lying between them. The CDR3 is 13 residues long.

V gene TRBV30 combines with J gene TRBJ2-7, with 7 positions matching TRBD1. From germline, CDR1 is GTSNPN and CDR2 SVGIG (reference sequence). The CDR3 totals 15 residues. Germline trimming cut 3 bases from V and 2 bases from J; bases unmatched to any gene: 10. The DNA for the CDR3 is TGTGCCTGGAGGGAGAGACAGGGTCAAACCTACGAGCAGTACTTC. Translating gives CAWRERQGQTYEQYF. The complete variable domain, with remaining parts taken from reference TRBV30 and TRBJ2-7, reads SQTIHQWPATLVQPVGSPLSLECTVEGTSNPNLYWYRQAAGRGLQLLFYSVGIGQISSEVPQNLSASRPQDRQFILSSKKLLLSDSGFYLCAWRERQGQTYEQYFGPGTRLTVT.

The V call is TRBV7-9, the J call TRBJ2-7, with D unclear. V was trimmed by 3 bases and J by 2 bases, leaving 8 bases between them. The CDR3 covers 13 residues. CDR1 is SEHNR, CDR2 FQNEAQ, per germline (reference sequence). The CDR3 protein is CASSFSETYEQYF. For the CDR3, the DNA is TGTGCCAGCAGCTTTTCGGAAACCTACGAGCAGTACTTC. Full variable domain (rest looked up from reference TRBV7-9 and TRBJ2-7): DTGVSQNPRHKITKRGQNVTFRCDPISEHNRLYWYRQTLGQGPEFLTYFQNEAQLEKSRLLSDRFSAERPKGSFSTLEIQRTEQGDSAMYLCASSFSETYEQYFGPGTRLTVT.

This clone was observed once. The chain carries TRBV5-5 and TRBJ1-6; D is unresolved. This CDR3 has 15 residues. Trimming removed 0 bases at V and 9 bases at J, with 13 bases between. Germline V gene lookup returns CDR1 SGHKS and CDR2 YYEKEE (reference sequence). CDR3 residues: CASSLEVRAASPLHF. The CDR3 DNA is TGTGCCAGCAGCTTGGAGGTACGGGCAGCTTCACCCCTCCACTTT.

The chain employs TRBV6-6 and TRBJ1-4, with D hard to call. Trimming left V 2 bases short and J 6 bases short, with 13 bases between. Germline CDR1 is MNHNY and CDR2 is SVGAGI (reference sequence). The length of the CDR3 is 15 residues. Here the CDR3 reads CASSYGSQQDEKLFF. The CDR3 nucleotides are TGTGCCAGCAGTTACGGCTCCCAGCAGGATGAAAAACTGTTTTTT.

The rearrangement links TRBV19 to TRBJ1-1; D remains ambiguous. Germline CDR1 and CDR2: LNHDA and SQIVND (reference sequence). The germline V and J ends were trimmed by 3 bases and 2 bases, with 10 bases remaining between them. This CDR3 has 14 amino acids. The CDR3 DNA sequence: TGTGCCAGTAGTATGAGTACAACTAACACTGAAGCTTTCTTT. Residues: CASSMSTTNTEAFF.

Note on this clone: The sample contains more than one DNA sequence encoding this CDR3. The chain employs TRBV12-3 or TRBV12-4 and TRBJ1-2; no firm D call. Trimming removed 2 bases at V and 5 bases at J, with 6 bases between. The CDR3 length is 12 residues. The CDR3 is CASSLQGYGYTF. CDR3 sequence (DNA): TGTGCCAGCAGTTTACAAGGGTATGGCTACACCTTC.

This chain connects TRBV2 to TRBJ1-6; tentatively, D is TRBD1 (5 bases). The V and J ends lost 6 bases and 5 bases respectively, with 11 bases between them. CDR1 is SNHLY and CDR2 is FYNNEI in the germline V gene. CDR3 length: 14 residues. The CDR3 is CASRFRGDNSPLHF. In DNA form, the CDR3 reads TGTGCCAGCAGGTTCCGGGGGGATAATTCACCCCTCCACTTT.

The chain is built from TRBV7-6 and TRBJ1-3, with 7 bases aligning to TRBD1. Trimming took 5 bases from V and 4 from J; bases not matched to a gene: 11. The germline V gene encodes CDR1 SGHVS and CDR2 FNYEAQ. CDR3 length equals 16 residues. This chain's CDR3 is CASSPLLTGVGNTIYF. CDR3 nucleotide sequence: TGTGCCAGCAGCCCGCTCCTAACAGGGGTCGGAAACACCATATATTTT.

This rearrangement joins TRBV5-1 to TRBJ2-7, with 8 bases fitting TRBD1. The CDR3 has 15 amino acids. Germline V CDR1 and CDR2: SGHRS, YFSETQ. The V gene end was trimmed by 4 bases and the J gene end by 5 bases; junction bases not matched to a gene: 11. The CDR3 protein is CASSPTDRVYDEQYF. The CDR3 nucleotides read TGCGCCAGCAGCCCTACGGACAGGGTGTACGACGAGCAGTACTTC.

The CDR3 protein is CASSPRLAEQFF. DNA of the CDR3: TGTGCCAGCAGCCCAAGACTAGCGGAGCAGTTCTTC. The genes are TRBV7-2 and TRBJ2-1, with 8 bases identical to TRBD2. J was trimmed by 10 bases and V by 5 bases; bases with no gene match: 4. The CDR3 extends over 12 amino acids. Germline V gene lookup returns CDR1 SGHTA and CDR2 FQGNSA. Based on the CDR3 plus reference TRBV7-2 and TRBJ2-1, the full variable domain is GAGVSQSPSNKVTEKGKDVELRCDPISGHTALYWYRQSLGQGLEFLIYFQGNSAPDKSGLPSDRFSAERTGGSVSTLTIQRTQQEDSAVYLCASSPRLAEQFFGPGTRLTVL.

The rearrangement joins TRBV6-1 to TRBJ1-2; D remains unclear. The CDR3 runs 14 residues. Germline V gene lookup returns CDR1 MNHNS and CDR2 SASEGT. V was shortened by 1 base and J by 9 bases, with 15 bases between the two germline ends. CDR3 coding DNA: TGTGCCAGCAGTGAAGTCTTAGGTAGGAGGAGCTACACCTTC. As protein: CASSEVLGRRSYTF.